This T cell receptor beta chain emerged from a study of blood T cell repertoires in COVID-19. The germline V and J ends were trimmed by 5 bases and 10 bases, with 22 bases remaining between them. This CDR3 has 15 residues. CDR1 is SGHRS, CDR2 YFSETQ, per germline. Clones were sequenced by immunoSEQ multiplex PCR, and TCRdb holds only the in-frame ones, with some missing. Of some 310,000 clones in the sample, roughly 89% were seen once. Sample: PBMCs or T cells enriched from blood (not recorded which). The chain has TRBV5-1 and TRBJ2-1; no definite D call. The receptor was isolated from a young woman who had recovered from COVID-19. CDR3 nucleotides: TGCGCCAGCAGTTACCAGACTTCCCAACTTTCAGAGCAGTTCTTC. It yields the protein CASSYQTSQLSEQFF.